A selection of T cell receptor beta chains follows, all from one sample in a study of T cells in Graves' hyperthyroidism and ophthalmopathy. TCRdb reanalysed the multiplex PCR reads using MiXCR and keeps one entry per CDR3 protein. The sample gives a few hundred thousand distinct CDR3 sequences, roughly a sixth of which show up once; approximately 15% is in the top ten. Input material: blood. These receptor sequences come from a woman under 30 with Graves' ophthalmopathy. Both conserved end residues are part of each CDR3. A D gene is named only where the DNA matches it firmly. Part of the rows lack a size; the others show once, few, many or a class for expanded clones.

d_gene,abundance,j_gene,v_gene,CDR3nt,CDR3aa
-,-,TRBJ1-1,TRBV11-2,TGTGCCAGCAGCTTAGGTATAGTGAACACTGAAGCTTTCTTT,CASSLGIVNTEAFF
TRBD1,many,TRBJ2-3,TRBV6-1,TGTGCCAGCAGCGAAACAGGGGCCGCCACAGATACGCAGTATTTT,CASSETGAATDTQYF
-,-,TRBJ2-6,TRBV6-2/TRBV6-3,TGTGCCAGCAGTTACTCCGTGGGGCGCTCTGGGGCCAACGTCCTGACTTTC,CASSYSVGRSGANVLTF
-,-,TRBJ2-1,TRBV12-3/TRBV12-4,TGTGCCAGCAGTCCCCAGGCAGTGGCAAGGAGCAATGAGCAGTTCTTC,CASSPQAVARSNEQFF
-,-,TRBJ2-6,TRBV10-3,TGTGCCATCTACGGGGGTGTTGGGGCCAACGTCCTGACTTTC,CAIYGGVGANVLTF
TRBD2,-,TRBJ2-1,TRBV11-2,TGTGCCAGCTTGCTAGCGGGGACTCGTAGCTCCTACAATGAGCAGTTCTTC,CASLLAGTRSSYNEQFF
TRBD1,few,TRBJ2-1,TRBV5-6,TGTGCCAGCAGCTTTGGGACAGGGGGAGACTACAATGAGCAGTTCTTC,CASSFGTGGDYNEQFF
TRBD1,-,TRBJ1-5,TRBV19,TGTGCCAGTAGAGAGACAGGGCTCAATCAGCCCCAGCATTTT,CASRETGLNQPQHF
TRBD1,many,TRBJ2-2,TRBV5-1,TGCGCCAGCAGCTCAGGGGACAGGTACACCGGGGAGCTGTTTTTT,CASSSGDRYTGELFF
-,-,TRBJ2-1,TRBV5-1,TGCGCCAGCTCCCGAGCGGGTAGCTCCTACAATGAGCAGTTCTTC,CASSRAGSSYNEQFF
-,few,TRBJ1-2,TRBV19,TGTGCCAGTAGTTGGGGCAGCCCAGCTAACTATGGCTACACCTTC,CASSWGSPANYGYTF
TRBD2,-,TRBJ2-1,TRBV4-1,TGCGCCAGCAGCGGAATCGGACTAGCGGGAGCGGGTGAGCAGTTCTTC,CASSGIGLAGAGEQFF
-,many,TRBJ2-1,TRBV27,TGTGCCAGCAGTTCCCCGCTCGGCAATGAGCAGTTCTTC,CASSSPLGNEQFF
-,many,TRBJ2-7,TRBV3-1,TGTGCCAGCAGCCAAGGGACTCCCTCCTACGAGCAGTACTTC,CASSQGTPSYEQYF
TRBD1,-,TRBJ2-5,TRBV15,TGTGCCACCAGCAGAGTGGGACAGGGAGAGACCCAGTACTTC,CATSRVGQGETQYF
-,-,TRBJ2-7,TRBV15,TGTGCCACCAGCAGCCCTGGGACAAAGTACGAGCAGTACTTC,CATSSPGTKYEQYF
-,many,TRBJ2-2,TRBV28,TGTGCCAGCAGAATTCCGGGGAACACCGGGGAGCTGTTTTTT,CASRIPGNTGELFF
-,few,TRBJ1-1,TRBV14,TGTGCCAGCAACTCAGTGGGGGGATACACTGAAGCTTTCTTT,CASNSVGGYTEAFF
TRBD2,-,TRBJ2-7,TRBV7-2,TGTGCCAGCAACCCGACTAGCGGGAGTTACAATGAGCAGTACTTC,CASNPTSGSYNEQYF
-,-,TRBJ1-2,TRBV4-3,TGCGCCAGCAGCCAAGATGGGGGTTTCGGCTATGGCTACACCTTC,CASSQDGGFGYGYTF
-,few,TRBJ1-3,TRBV6-2/TRBV6-3,TGTGCCAGCAGTCCTGTCGGGGCACACACCATATATTTT,CASSPVGAHTIYF
TRBD2,-,TRBJ2-1,TRBV20-1,TGCAGTGCTAGAGGCGGGAGGGCTTCCTACAATGAGCAGTTCTTC,CSARGGRASYNEQFF
TRBD2,many,TRBJ2-7,TRBV6-2/TRBV6-3,TGTGCCAGCAGTTACGCCCCGTTTAGCGGGCCTACCTACGAGCAGTACTTC,CASSYAPFSGPTYEQYF
-,many,TRBJ1-2,TRBV27,TGTGCCAGCAGTTTAGTATACGGGAACTATGGCTACACCTTC,CASSLVYGNYGYTF
TRBD1,many,TRBJ1-2,TRBV28,TGTGCCAGCAGCCCTGGGCCCGAATTGGACAGGGCGAGTGGCTACACCTTC,CASSPGPELDRASGYTF
TRBD2,many,TRBJ2-3,TRBV12-3/TRBV12-4,TGTGCCAGCAGACCAAGCGGGAGGGGCACAGATACGCAGTATTTT,CASRPSGRGTDTQYF
-,few,TRBJ1-1,TRBV6-2/TRBV6-3,TGTGCCAGCACTGGTGGGCCTTACACTGAAGCTTTCTTT,CASTGGPYTEAFF
-,many,TRBJ1-1,TRBV7-9,TGTGCCAGCAGCTTAGAGGCAGGTAGGAACACTGAAGCTTTCTTT,CASSLEAGRNTEAFF
-,many,TRBJ1-1,TRBV12-3/TRBV12-4,TGTGCCAGCAGTCAAAAGGTCACTGAAGCTTTCTTT,CASSQKVTEAFF
-,few,TRBJ1-2,TRBV19,TGTGCCAGTAGTATAGCTACGGACAGAAACTATGGCTACACCTTC,CASSIATDRNYGYTF
-,many,TRBJ1-1,TRBV7-9,TGTGCCAGCAGCACCCTGGACAGTAACACTGAAGCTTTCTTT,CASSTLDSNTEAFF
-,-,TRBJ1-5,TRBV27,TGTGCCAGCAGCCCTCCCAAGGGAGCCCAGCATTTT,CASSPPKGAQHF
TRBD1,many,TRBJ1-1,TRBV7-8,TGTGCCAGCAGCTTTGCCGGGACAGGGGGCACTGAAGCTTTCTTT,CASSFAGTGGTEAFF
-,many,TRBJ1-1,TRBV2,TGTGCCAGCAGTCGACCGCGACTCATGAACACTGAAGCTTTCTTT,CASSRPRLMNTEAFF
-,-,TRBJ2-1,TRBV29-1,TGCAGCGTAGGCGCTAGCTCCTACAATGAGCAGTTCTTC,CSVGASSYNEQFF
-,-,TRBJ1-3,TRBV11-2,TGTGCCAGCAGCTTTCCCACTGGAAGCTATGGAAACACCATATATTTT,CASSFPTGSYGNTIYF
-,-,TRBJ1-5,TRBV14,TGTGCCAGCAGCCAAGAGCATAATCAGCCCCAGCATTTT,CASSQEHNQPQHF
-,-,TRBJ2-2,TRBV29-1,TGCAGCGTTGATGATCGGATACTGAACACCGGGGAGCTGTTTTTT,CSVDDRILNTGELFF
-,many,TRBJ2-7,TRBV27,TGTGCCAGCAGTCCTCTTGACCGCACTACGCCGTACTTC,CASSPLDRTTPYF
-,-,TRBJ2-3,TRBV20-1,TGCAGTGCTCGCGGCGCGGGGGCTAAACAGGGCACAGATACGCAGTATTTT,CSARGAGAKQGTDTQYF
-,few,TRBJ2-3,TRBV10-3,TGTGCCATCAGTGAGTCAGGAGGGGGCAAAGATACGCAGTATTTT,CAISESGGGKDTQYF